This T cell receptor (beta chain) was observed in a study of blood T cell repertoires in COVID-19. Study as a whole: From the United States, Italy and Spain came samples of acute and convalescent COVID-19.

Germline lookup yields CDR1 KGHSH and CDR2 LQKENI. Trimming stripped 4 bases from V and 2 bases from J, with 18 bases between. The CDR3 is 17 residues long. Original processing notes: Using reference gene primer amplification, nucleated cell counts were estimated. The assay was immunoSEQ multiplex PCR, and TCRdb's table has in-frame clones only and misses some. For V, J and clone size, that table is used; D and trimming come from the DNA. In the table there are roughly 250,000 clones, 82% of which are singletons. The sample taken for sequencing was peripheral blood. The clonotype was recovered from a woman aged 80 or over with active or convalescent COVID-19. This chain connects TRBV18 to TRBJ1-5; no definite D call. Here the CDR3 reads CASSHGTTEGGNQPQHF. CDR3 bases: TGTGCCAGCTCACATGGCACTACTGAGGGCGGCAATCAGCCCCAGCATTTT.